The 13 T cell receptor beta chains listed next were all sequenced from one sample in a study of T cells in Graves' hyperthyroidism and ophthalmopathy (dated by TCRdb to the late 2010s). The library was produced with multiplex PCR. TCRdb shows the sequencer as Illumina HiSeq 2000. Amplification of TCR beta CDR3 regions was carried out from RNA transcripts. The first round of RT-PCR for the TCR CDR3 was performed with the HTBI primer set and the Qiagen OneStep RT-PCR kit. TCRdb cleaned the public reads at Q25 with fastp, built clones with MiXCR and kept in-frame beta chains. Each entry is one CDR3 protein sequence, shown with its most common DNA and genes. The sample includes approximately 700,000 distinct CDR3 sequences, with 45% observed a single time. The ten largest clones represent under 8% of the sample. The sequencing input was peripheral blood or thyroid tissue (not recorded which). The receptors shown here come from an adult man with Graves' disease, either hyperthyroidism or ophthalmopathy (not recorded which).

This clonotype was picked up many times. This chain connects TRBV6-1 to TRBJ1-4; unclear D gene. Germline CDR1 is MNHNS and CDR2 is SASEGT. V was pared by 4 bases and J by 6 bases, with 12 bases between. CDR3 size: 14 residues. The CDR3 loop is CASSGNGEHEKLFF. The CDR3, as DNA: TGTGCCAGCAGTGGGAACGGCGAGCATGAAAAACTGTTTTTT.

This clonotype is a singleton in its sample. The V call is TRBV15, the J call TRBJ1-4; D is unresolved. This CDR3 region has 13 residues. From germline, CDR1 is LNHNV and CDR2 YYDKDF (reference sequence). Trimming shortened V by 1 base and J by 10 bases, and 10 bases separated the two germline ends. As DNA, the CDR3 is TGTGCCACCAGCAGAGGGCACTCTGGAAAACTGTTTTTT. Its translation is CATSRGHSGKLFF.

A remark on this clonotype: A much larger clone differs from this one at a single base, so this may be a read error. The chain carries TRBV19 and TRBJ1-5; the D is unclear. The CDR3 covers 13 residues. Looked up from germline, CDR1 is LNHDA and CDR2 is SQIVND (reference sequence). Trimming cost V 3 bases and J 4 bases, with 7 bases left between them. The CDR3 nucleotides are TGTGCCAGTAGTATTCCCAAGAATCAGCCCCAGCATTTT. This translates into CASSIPKNQPQHF.

The rearrangement joins TRBV9 to TRBJ1-5; D might be TRBD1 (5 bases). The V end was cut by 5 bases, the J end by 3 bases, with 15 bases between. CDR1 and CDR2 from the germline V gene are SGDLS and YYNGEE. The CDR3 spans 15 residues. CDR3 nucleotides: TGTGCCAGCAGTTACTTCAGGGAGGACAATCAGCCCCAGCATTTT. Translated: CASSYFREDNQPQHF.

The rearrangement joins TRBV7-2 to TRBJ2-2; tentative D call: TRBD2 (5 bases). The CDR3 has 14 residues. Germline CDR1 SGHTA, CDR2 FQGNSA. Trimming removed 6 bases at V and 2 bases at J, with 10 bases between. The CDR3 here is CASRLGRNTGELFF. The DNA of the CDR3 is TGTGCCAGCAGACTAGGGCGCAACACCGGGGAGCTGTTTTTT.

The chain recombines TRBV20-1 with TRBJ1-1; the match to TRBD1 covers 7 bases. The CDR3 has 12 residues. Germline lookup yields CDR1 DFQATT and CDR2 SNEGSKA (reference sequence). The V gene end was trimmed by 4 bases and the J gene end by 7 bases; junction bases not matched to a gene: 6. CDR3 nucleotide sequence: TGCAGTGCTAATAAGGGGGCGGTTGAAGCTTTCTTT. Protein product: CSANKGAVEAFF.

The CDR3 nucleotides read TGTGCCATCAGTGACTCGGGACATATGAACACTGAAGCTTTCTTT. Encoded protein: CAISDSGHMNTEAFF. This chain connects TRBV10-3 to TRBJ1-1; tentative D call: TRBD1 (6 bases). The V gene lost 3 bases and the J gene lost 0 bases, with 11 bases spanning the gap. This CDR3 has 15 amino acids. The germline CDR1 and CDR2 sequences are ENHRY and SYGVKD.

This rearrangement joins TRBV29-1 to TRBJ1-6; TRBD1 might be the D (6 bases). Per germline, CDR1 SQVTM and CDR2 ANQGSEA. V lost 4 bases and J 14 bases, leaving 12 bases between the germline ends. The CDR3 has 11 residues. CDR3 in DNA: TGCAGCGTTGCGACGGGGGCCACCCTCCACTTT. Translated: CSVATGATLHF.

Comments on this clonotype: One end of the junction is discordant with germline, which a read error may explain. This chain's CDR3 is CASSPEGQANYGYAF. DNA for the CDR3: TGTGCCAGCAGCCCAGAGGGGCAGGCCAACTATGGCTACGCCTTC. V and J are TRBV25-1 and TRBJ1-2; tentative D call: TRBD1 (5 bases). The CDR3 length is 15 residues. The V gene's germline CDR1 is MGHDK and CDR2 SYGVNS.

Details on this clonotype: One end of the junction varies from germline; a read error may be responsible. The chain carries TRBV7-8 and TRBJ1-3; D is undetermined. Germline CDR1 reads SGHVS; CDR2 reads FQNEAQ. This CDR3 is 13 amino acids long. CDR3 nucleotides: TGCGCCAGCAGCCAAGTCCCTGGAAACACCATATATTTT. Encoded protein: CASSQVPGNTIYF. Filled out from reference TRBV7-8 and TRBJ1-3, the complete variable domain reads GAGVSQSPRYKVAKRGQDVALRCDPISGHVSLFWYQQALGQGPEFLTYFQNEAQLDKSGLPSDRFFAERPEGSVSTLKIQRTQQEDSAVYLCASSQVPGNTIYFGEGSWLTVV.

The chain employs TRBV20-1 and TRBJ1-6, with no clear D. The CDR3 spans 15 residues. The germline V gene encodes CDR1 DFQATT and CDR2 SNEGSKA (reference sequence). Trimming removed 2 bases at V and 6 bases at J, with 14 bases between. CDR3 nucleotides: TGCAGTGCTAGACCTTGGACTAGCGGTAATTCACCCCTCCACTTT. Encoded protein: CSARPWTSGNSPLHF.

This chain joins TRBV5-6 and TRBJ1-1; D not certain. CDR3 length: 13 residues. The germline gives CDR1 SGHDT, CDR2 YYEEEE. V was pared by 4 bases and J by 2 bases, with 9 bases between. CDR3 DNA sequence: TGTGCCAGCAGCACTAGGGATAACACTGAAGCTTTCTTT. The encoded protein is CASSTRDNTEAFF. Filled out from reference TRBV5-6 and TRBJ1-1, the complete variable domain reads DAGVTQSPTHLIKTRGQQVTLRCSPKSGHDTVSWYQQALGQGPQFIFQYYEEEERQRGNFPDRFSGHQFPNYSSELNVNALLLGDSALYLCASSTRDNTEAFFGQGTRLTVV.

This chain links TRBV15 with TRBJ2-5; D might be TRBD2 (6 bases). The CDR3 is 13 amino acids. In germline, CDR1 is LNHNV, CDR2 YYDKDF (reference sequence). The V end was cut by 2 bases, the J end by 7 bases, with 11 bases between. The CDR3: CATSRQWRGTQYF. CDR3 in DNA: TGTGCCACCAGCAGACAGTGGAGGGGGACCCAGTACTTC.